The 32 T cell receptor beta chains below all came from one sample that was sequenced in a study of cytomegalovirus exposure and HLA in healthy donors. Generated by immunoSEQ multiplex PCR, the TCRdb table keeps only in-frame clones and is missing some. The table includes 210,000 or so clones, just over 85% detected once. The sequenced material came from PBMCs. The receptors were gathered from a woman aged 18-30 years in good health and CMV-seronegative.

The gene calls are TRBV4-2 and TRBJ2-1; D perhaps matches TRBD2 (5 bases). V shed 6 bases and J shed 12 bases, with 12 bases lying between them. There are 11 residues in the CDR3. The germline V gene has CDR1 LGHNA and CDR2 YNFKEQ. The CDR3 sequence: CASSSRLRQFF. The DNA of the CDR3 is TGTGCCAGCAGTTCCAGACTAAGGCAGTTCTTC.

This clone appeared a few times. This chain joins TRBV10-1 and TRBJ2-7, with D possibly matching TRBD1 (6 bases). Trimming pared 6 bases from V and 4 bases from J, leaving 13 bases between. This CDR3 has 13 amino acids. The germline V gene encodes CDR1 WNHNN and CDR2 SYGVQD (reference sequence). The CDR3: CASSFGDKYEQYF. The CDR3, as DNA: TGCGCCAGCAGCTTCGGGGACAAATACGAGCAGTACTTC.

This rearrangement joins TRBV5-8 to TRBJ2-7; a weak D match, TRBD1 (6 bases). Germline V gene data show CDR1 as SGHTS and CDR2 as YDEGEE. The V end was cut by 3 bases, the J end by 5 bases, with 12 bases between. The CDR3 loop spans 13 amino acids. This CDR3 is CASSYRDPNEQYF. CDR3 nucleotides: TGTGCCAGCAGCTACAGGGACCCAAACGAGCAGTACTTC.

V is TRBV27 and J is TRBJ2-7; the D gene is possibly TRBD2 (6 bases). Looked up from germline, CDR1 is MNHEY and CDR2 is SMNVEV (reference sequence). The CDR3 extends over 15 amino acids. Trimming removed 2 bases at V and 0 bases at J, with 11 bases between. CDR3 DNA: TGTGCCAGCAGTTTAAGGGCGGGGAGCTCCTACGAGCAGTACTTC. Translation gives CASSLRAGSSYEQYF.

This clone appeared a single time. V and J are TRBV4-3 and TRBJ2-2; the D gene is possibly TRBD1 (5 bases). The V end lost 1 base, the J end lost 4 bases, and 19 bases lay between the germline ends. This CDR3 has 18 residues. The germline gives CDR1 LGHNA, CDR2 YSLEER. CDR3 in amino acids: CASSQALPQGLLTGELFF. The CDR3 DNA reads as TGCGCCAGCAGCCAAGCCCTTCCCCAGGGTCTCCTCACCGGGGAGCTGTTTTTT.

CDR3 DNA sequence: TGTGCCAGCAGCCCAATTCAGGGACAGGGGGTCTACACCTTC. Translation: CASSPIQGQGVYTF. The chain is built from TRBV5-4 and TRBJ1-2, with 11 nucleotides matching TRBD1. V lost 4 bases, J lost 10 bases, and 9 bases stayed unmatched. Germline values: CDR1 SGHNT, CDR2 YYREEE (reference sequence). This CDR3 has 14 amino acids.

This clone has only one observation. The V gene is TRBV27, the J gene TRBJ2-3, with a possible D match to TRBD2 (6 bases). The CDR3 covers 15 residues. Germline V gene lookup returns CDR1 MNHEY and CDR2 SMNVEV (reference sequence). The V and J ends lost 3 bases and 1 base respectively, with 11 bases between them. The CDR3 here is CASSLGGGGTDTQYF. The CDR3 DNA follows: TGTGCCAGCAGTTTGGGGGGAGGTGGCACAGATACGCAGTATTTT.

This chain joins TRBV5-1 and TRBJ2-3, with 9 bases fitting TRBD2. Trimming cost V 5 bases and J 1 base; bases outside gene matches: 8. From germline, CDR1 is SGHRS and CDR2 YFSETQ. This CDR3 is 16 amino acids long. The CDR3 spells CASSMTAGGRTDTQYF. The CDR3 region has the DNA TGCGCCAGCAGTATGACAGCGGGAGGACGCACAGATACGCAGTATTTT.

The rearrangement links TRBV28 to TRBJ1-1; 8 positions match TRBD1. CDR3 length: 16 residues. Looked up from germline, CDR1 is MDHEN and CDR2 is SYDVKM. V was clipped by 6 bases and J by 0 bases; unmatched bases: 9. The CDR3 sequence is CASRRTGGALNTEAFF. The CDR3 region has the DNA TGTGCCAGCAGAAGAACAGGGGGGGCTCTGAACACTGAAGCTTTCTTT.

V is TRBV19 and J is TRBJ2-2; 10 nucleotides align to TRBD2. Germline values: CDR1 LNHDA, CDR2 SQIVND (reference sequence). Trimming took 4 bases from V and 4 from J; bases not matched to a gene: 9. The CDR3 length is 17 residues. DNA of the CDR3: TGTGCCAGTAGTACCCCGGGACTAGCGCCTGCCACCGGGGAGCTGTTTTTT. This gives the protein CASSTPGLAPATGELFF.

This clone occurred once. The chain uses TRBV5-6 and TRBJ2-5, with a weak D call TRBD1 (6 bases). From germline, CDR1 is SGHDT and CDR2 YYEEEE. The CDR3 sequence is 14 residues long. V lost 3 bases and J 3 bases, leaving 12 bases between the germline ends. The chain's CDR3 is CASSSDSFEETQYF. The CDR3 region has the DNA TGTGCCAGCAGCTCGGACAGCTTCGAAGAGACCCAGTACTTC.

The J gene is TRBJ1-1, the V gene TRBV15; unclear D gene. The CDR3 is made up of 15 amino acids. Looked up from germline, CDR1 is LNHNV and CDR2 is YYDKDF (reference sequence). V was pared by 1 base and J by 1 base, with 10 bases between. This chain's CDR3 is CATSRVQQRNTEAFF. In nucleotides, the CDR3 is TGTGCCACCAGCAGAGTTCAACAGAGGAACACTGAAGCTTTCTTT.

CDR3 coding DNA: TGTGCCAGCAGGTATCAGGGTACTGGAAACACCATATATTTT. It specifies CASRYQGTGNTIYF. V is TRBV28 and J is TRBJ1-3, with D tentatively TRBD1 (5 bases). The germline gives CDR1 MDHEN, CDR2 SYDVKM. V shed 6 bases and J shed 2 bases, with 11 bases lying between them. The CDR3 covers 14 residues.

The genes are TRBV7-6 and TRBJ2-1, with 12 bases lining up with TRBD2. Looked up from germline, CDR1 is SGHVS and CDR2 is FNYEAQ. The CDR3 totals 15 residues. V lost 5 bases to trimming and J lost 9 bases; unmatched junction nucleotides: 8. The CDR3 protein is CASSPRLAGDGEQFF. The CDR3 nucleotides read TGTGCCAGCAGCCCCCGACTAGCGGGAGATGGTGAGCAGTTCTTC.

J is TRBJ2-7 and V is TRBV19; D not certain. V was cut by 8 bases and J by 4 bases, with 15 bases left in between. The germline gives CDR1 LNHDA, CDR2 SQIVND (reference sequence). The CDR3 is made up of 13 amino acids. The CDR3 sequence: CASSPAQSYEQYF. CDR3 nucleotides: TGTGCCAGTTCCCCAGCGCAGAGTTACGAGCAGTACTTC.

The V gene is TRBV29-1, the J gene TRBJ2-7, with TRBD1 identical over 10 bases. There are 13 residues in the CDR3. CDR1 is SQVTM, CDR2 ANQGSEA, per germline. Losses at the gene ends were 5 bases for V and 3 bases for J; bases not matched to a gene: 4. The CDR3 spells CSVKTGGSYEQYF. The CDR3 coding sequence is TGCAGCGTTAAGACAGGGGGCAGCTACGAGCAGTACTTC.

The chain couples TRBV30 to TRBJ2-5, with a weak D call TRBD2 (6 bases). Trimming removed 2 bases at V and 6 bases at J, with 13 bases between. This CDR3 is built from 13 residues. Germline CDR1 GTSNPN, CDR2 SVGIG (reference sequence). The CDR3 DNA reads as TGTGCCTGGAGTACGGGACTGGGGAAGACCCAGTACTTC. It codes for CAWSTGLGKTQYF. The complete variable domain, with remaining parts taken from reference TRBV30 and TRBJ2-5, reads SQTIHQWPATLVQPVGSPLSLECTVEGTSNPNLYWYRQAAGRGLQLLFYSVGIGQISSEVPQNLSASRPQDRQFILSSKKLLLSDSGFYLCAWSTGLGKTQYFGPGTRLLVL.

This chain links TRBV10-1 with TRBJ1-1, with 7 bases fitting TRBD1. J gave up 5 bases and V 6 bases, and 6 bases lay outside the gene matches. The CDR3 consists of 13 residues. CDR1 and CDR2 (germline): WNHNN, SYGVQD (reference sequence). The CDR3 DNA sequence: TGCGCCAGCAGCGATCAGGGGGAAACTGAAGCTTTCTTT. This translates into CASSDQGETEAFF.

The V gene is TRBV18, the J gene TRBJ2-3; the match to TRBD2 covers 9 bases. V lost 6 bases to trimming and J lost 6 bases; unmatched junction nucleotides: 7. This CDR3 has 14 amino acids. CDR1 and CDR2 from the germline V gene are KGHSH and LQKENI. Here the CDR3 reads CASSSVAGEDTQYF. CDR3 sequence (DNA): TGTGCCAGCTCGTCGGTAGCGGGGGAGGATACGCAGTATTTT.

CDR3 amino acids: CASSLGPGATYEQYF. In DNA, the CDR3 is TGTGCCAGCAGCCTGGGGCCGGGTGCAACGTACGAGCAGTACTTC. The rearrangement joins TRBV7-9 to TRBJ2-7, with TRBD1 as a possible D gene (5 bases). This CDR3 spans 15 amino acids. The germline V gene encodes CDR1 SEHNR and CDR2 FQNEAQ (reference sequence). V gave up 5 bases and J gave up 4 bases, with 18 bases separating them.

V and J are TRBV9 and TRBJ2-1, with 8 bases matching TRBD2. The V gene's germline CDR1 is SGDLS and CDR2 YYNGEE. The length of the CDR3 is 14 residues. The CDR3 is CASGGATTYNEQFF. DNA for the CDR3: TGTGCATCCGGGGGGGCAACCACCTACAATGAGCAGTTCTTC.

The chain employs TRBV10-3 and TRBJ2-7, with TRBD1 matching over 11 bases. The CDR3 has 14 amino acids. Germline assignment: CDR1 ENHRY and CDR2 SYGVKD. With 7 bases clipped from V and 2 bases from J, the junction kept 4 bases outside the gene matches. The CDR3 region is CAITKGQGAYEQYF. The DNA of the CDR3 is TGTGCCATCACCAAGGGACAGGGGGCCTACGAGCAGTACTTC.

Of note for this clone: The sample contains more than one DNA sequence encoding this CDR3. The chain joins TRBV5-1 to TRBJ2-7, with D possibly being TRBD1 (6 bases). The CDR3 consists of 13 residues. The V and J ends lost 4 bases and 2 bases respectively, with 10 bases between them. Germline loops: CDR1 SGHRS, CDR2 YFSETQ. Here the CDR3 DNA reads TGCGCCAGCAGCCCTACAGGGACCTACGAGCAGTACTTC. It translates to CASSPTGTYEQYF.

This chain links TRBV4-1 with TRBJ2-3, with a weak D call TRBD1 (6 bases). The ends were cut back, 0 bases at V and 0 bases at J, with 10 bases in the middle. Germline CDR1 reads MGHRA; CDR2 reads YSYEKL. The CDR3 spans 16 residues. The CDR3 protein is CASSQEGGHSTDTQYF. CDR3 DNA: TGCGCCAGCAGCCAAGAAGGGGGACACAGCACAGATACGCAGTATTTT.

This clone was recorded once. V gene TRBV2 combines with J gene TRBJ2-5; 8 bases fit TRBD2. Per the germline V gene, CDR1 is SNHLY and CDR2 is FYNNEI. V was pared by 4 bases and J by 1 base, with 5 bases of the junction left unmatched. The CDR3 loop spans 15 amino acids. The CDR3 nucleotides read TGTGCCAGCAGTGCGGCTAGCGGGCCCCAAGAGACCCAGTACTTC. Its translation: CASSAASGPQETQYF.

The genes are TRBV13 and TRBJ2-7; 13 bases fit TRBD2. J was trimmed by 2 bases and V by 4 bases; bases with no gene match: 5. The germline V gene has CDR1 PRHDT and CDR2 FYEKMQ (reference sequence). The CDR3 extends over 16 amino acids. CDR3 coding DNA: TGTGCCAGCAGCTATTCCGGGACTAGCGGGACCTACGAGCAGTACTTC. Its protein is CASSYSGTSGTYEQYF.

The rearrangement joins TRBV2 to TRBJ2-1; D possibly matches TRBD1 or TRBD2 (5 bases each). Germline values: CDR1 SNHLY, CDR2 FYNNEI. This CDR3 comprises 13 residues. Between the trimmed V and J ends, which lost 7 bases and 8 bases, there was a span of 15 bases. The CDR3: CASTEGWGYEQFF. The DNA of the CDR3 is TGTGCCAGCACTGAGGGATGGGGCTATGAGCAGTTCTTC.

The sample holds one count of this clone. This chain links TRBV5-1 with TRBJ1-1; no definite D call. Trimming stripped 0 bases from V and 0 bases from J, with 6 bases between. Per the germline V gene, CDR1 is SGHRS and CDR2 is YFSETQ. This CDR3 has 14 residues. Here the CDR3 reads CASSLGSMNTEAFF. Written as DNA, the CDR3 is TGCGCCAGCAGCTTGGGTAGCATGAACACTGAAGCTTTCTTT.

The chain couples TRBV27 to TRBJ2-7, with 10 bases identical to TRBD1. The J segment lost 4 bases and the V segment lost 5 bases, leaving 8 bases of the junction unmatched. The germline CDR1 and CDR2 sequences are MNHEY and SMNVEV (reference sequence). This CDR3 has 15 amino acids. The CDR3 sequence: CASSVGTGEGYEQYF. The DNA for the CDR3 is TGTGCCAGCAGTGTCGGGACAGGGGAGGGTTACGAGCAGTACTTC.

This chain links TRBV7-3 with TRBJ2-2; D gene unclear. Trimming shortened V by 5 bases and J by 3 bases, and 16 bases separated the two germline ends. This CDR3 contains 16 residues. Germline lookup yields CDR1 SGHTA and CDR2 FQGTGA. The CDR3 DNA reads TGTGCCAGCAGCCCTTGGGCAGAATCCCACACCGGGGAGCTGTTTTTT. This codes for CASSPWAESHTGELFF.

The CDR3 sequence: CASSLPRGLAGNEQFF. Written as DNA, the CDR3 is TGTGCCAGCAGCTTACCGCGTGGGTTAGCGGGCAATGAGCAGTTCTTC. The chain employs TRBV7-2 and TRBJ2-1, with 7 bases identical to TRBD2. The CDR3 loop spans 16 amino acids. Per the germline V gene, CDR1 is SGHTA and CDR2 is FQGNSA. J was trimmed by 6 bases and V by 2 bases; bases with no gene match: 10.

This rearrangement joins TRBV2 to TRBJ2-7, with D perhaps matching TRBD1 (6 bases). The CDR3 spans 15 residues. Germline V CDR1 and CDR2: SNHLY, FYNNEI. Trimming removed 2 bases at V and 2 bases at J, with 13 bases between. CDR3 in amino acids: CASSEKSRTAYEQYF. CDR3 sequence (DNA): TGTGCCAGCAGTGAAAAGTCTAGGACAGCCTACGAGCAGTACTTC. Looking up the rest from reference TRBV2 and TRBJ2-7 gives the full variable domain: EPEVTQTPSHQVTQMGQEVILRCVPISNHLYFYWYRQILGQKVEFLVSFYNNEISEKSEIFDDQFSVERPDGSNFTLKIRSTKLEDSAMYFCASSEKSRTAYEQYFGPGTRLTVT.